The 9 T cell receptor beta chains below come from one sample, sequenced in a study of T cell clusters in autoimmune cytopenias. Each sample's input was approximately 270 ng genomic DNA, 38,000 or so genome equivalents. Multiplex touch-down PCR amplified TRB using TRB-A and TRB-B pools in one tube. TCRdb re-called the multiplex PCR reads and gives one entry per CDR3 protein, without DNA. The sample has fewer than 3,500 distinct CDR3 sequences; the top ten hold 11%. The sample was peripheral blood. Every receptor here comes from a human donor with an autoimmune cytopenia or autoimmune hepatitis (not recorded which).

V is TRBV7-2 and J is TRBJ1-6. This CDR3 has 17 amino acids. Germline loops: CDR1 SGHTA, CDR2 FQGNSA. The CDR3 is CASSLRAPGGANSPLHF.

Frequency places this clonotype as medium-sized (0.01 to 0.1%). This chain joins TRBV4-3 and TRBJ2-5; the TRBD2 assignment by TCRdb is unverifiable without DNA. The CDR3 covers 14 residues. CDR1 and CDR2 from the germline V gene are LGHNA and YSLEER. The CDR3 protein is CASSHDTSGGEQYF.

The rearrangement joins TRBV4-3 to TRBJ2-7; with no DNA, the TCRdb D assignment of TRBD1 cannot be verified. CDR1 LGHNA and CDR2 YSLEER come from the germline V gene. The CDR3 contains 15 residues. Here the CDR3 reads CASSPKLTEGIVEYF.

This clonotype is classed as large (0.1 to 1%) by frequency. The chain joins TRBV6-1 to TRBJ2-3; without DNA, the TCRdb call of TRBD2 cannot be checked. The CDR3 spans 16 residues. The germline CDR1 and CDR2 sequences are MNHNS and SASEGT. The CDR3 protein is CASSPVAGALTDTQYF.

This clonotype is deemed medium-sized by its frequency. This sequence joins TRBV30 and TRBJ1-4; no DNA is available, so the TRBD1 call from TCRdb remains unchecked. Per the germline V gene, CDR1 is GTSNPN and CDR2 is SVGIG (reference sequence). The CDR3 loop spans 14 amino acids. The CDR3 loop is CAYSSGTGPEKLFF.

The chain couples TRBV4-2 to TRBJ1-2; TCRdb proposes TRBD1, but this gene call is untestable without DNA. Germline CDR1 is LGHNA and CDR2 is YNFKEQ. The CDR3 contains 16 residues. The CDR3 sequence: CASSQAQQGAFSGYTF.

J is TRBJ1-1 and V is TRBV14; TCRdb selects TRBD1, and the lack of DNA leaves this call unchecked. CDR1 is SGHDN and CDR2 is FVKESK in the germline V gene. The CDR3 contains 12 residues. The CDR3 protein is CASRHLGGEAFF.

The J gene is TRBJ1-3, the V gene TRBV4-3. CDR1 and CDR2 (germline): LGHNA, YSLEER. The length of the CDR3 is 15 residues. CDR3 sequence reads: CASSLVRVSGNTIYF.

The chain uses TRBV4-1 and TRBJ1-2; the D call from TCRdb, TRBD1, cannot be confirmed without DNA. The CDR3 contains 14 residues. Germline V gene sequence: CDR1 MGHRA, CDR2 YSYEKL. The CDR3 loop reads CASSQGGSLYGYTF.